These T cell receptor beta chains were read from a single sample in a study of blood T cell repertoires in COVID-19. The assay was immunoSEQ multiplex PCR, and TCRdb's table has in-frame clones only and misses some. The table includes some 670,000 clones, just under 90% detected once. The source material was peripheral blood. The receptors were gathered from a woman in her late teens or twenties with acute or convalescent COVID-19. The conserved cysteine and the conserved F or W are not part of the CDR3 here.

TRBV27,TRBJ1-1,ASSFAGLTEAF
TRBV5-1,TRBJ1-6,ASREGQGSNSPLH
TRBV24-1,TRBJ1-1,ATRSGTGYMGSTEAF
TRBV24-1,TRBJ2-1,ATSADRGAYNEQF
TRBV6-2/TRBV6-3,TRBJ2-5,ASSPLAGGRQETQY
TRBV19,TRBJ2-1,ASSIVGNEQF
TRBV5-6,TRBJ2-3,ASSLGQGAQN
TRBV19,TRBJ1-3,ASIPDSMRTIY
TRBV27,TRBJ2-3,ASSLLAGGDTQY
TRBV14,TRBJ1-6,ASSLSGHLNSPLH
TRBV19,TRBJ1-4,ASSTPDRRSEKLF
TRBV6-5,TRBJ1-1,ASSPARGLEEAF
TRBV6-5,TRBJ1-2,ASSYSILGQGYGYT
TRBV11-3,TRBJ2-2,ASSPRREVNTGELF
TRBV9,TRBJ1-1,ASSVPGRPEAF
TRBV25-1,TRBJ1-2,ASSDQGQGGGNYGYT
TRBV6-2/TRBV6-3,TRBJ2-7,ASSSSGGPPYYEQY
TRBV24-1,TRBJ2-2,ATGPGQGGTGELF
TRBV6-1,TRBJ2-7,ASSERDRGPYEQY
TRBV6-5,TRBJ1-1,ASSYSGGTEAF
TRBV4-3,TRBJ1-2,ASSQFPLNYGYT
TRBV6-6,TRBJ2-4,ASSRQWTGGNIQY
TRBV19,TRBJ1-1,ASSTVGGNTEAF
TRBV10-3,TRBJ2-6,AIQGPVSGANVLT
TRBV9,TRBJ1-2,ASSAATGPAKQD
TRBV5-1,TRBJ2-3,ASSTQTGVSDTQY
TRBV6-4,TRBJ1-2,ASSEDGEYGYT
TRBV6-4,TRBJ2-2,ASSDSSTGELF
TRBV14,TRBJ1-1,ASSQGGRGEAF
TRBV5-1,TRBJ1-5,ASSLGESNQPQH
TRBV4-1,TRBJ2-7,ASSQEGGSYEQY
TRBV9,TRBJ2-3,ASSPRTGNTDTQY
TRBV19,TRBJ1-5,ASSMIGGQPQH
TRBV7-2,TRBJ1-3,ASSPDPGSRNTIY
TRBV15,TRBJ2-5,ATSRSAGVGETQY
TRBV24-1,TRBJ2-1,ATAVTYGTPGGGNEQF
TRBV2,TRBJ1-2,ASSETHRRLNYGYT
TRBV11-2,TRBJ2-1,ASSPEEGKWYEQF
TRBV3-1/TRBV3-2,TRBJ1-1,ASSQEFRGTEAF
TRBV6-5,TRBJ2-1,ASSYRPSVFEQF
TRBV12-5,TRBJ2-7,ASAADSSYEQY
TRBV11-2,TRBJ2-1,ASSSGGYNEQF
TRBV3-1/TRBV3-2,TRBJ1-3,ASSHGGSGNTIY
TRBV6-6,TRBJ2-7,ASTSRDSSYEQY